These 22 T cell receptor beta chains came from one sample sequenced in a study of blood T cell repertoires in COVID-19. Only in-frame clones appear in the TCRdb table, and some are missing; sequencing was by immunoSEQ multiplex PCR. Of some 160,000 clones in the sample, about 89% were seen once. Material for sequencing was peripheral blood. Receptors originate from a man aged 55 to 70 with acute or convalescent COVID-19.

The V and J genes are TRBV5-8 and TRBJ1-1; D is uncertain. There are 13 residues in the CDR3. V shed 7 bases and J shed 1 base, with 11 bases lying between them. Germline values: CDR1 SGHTS, CDR2 YDEGEE. CDR3 nucleotides: TGTGCCAGCCTTTACCCTAAGAACACTGAAGCTTTCTTT. It yields the protein CASLYPKNTEAFF.

This clone has a single count. This chain uses TRBV5-1 with TRBJ1-4; D possibly corresponds to TRBD1 (6 bases). V lost 0 bases and J 7 bases, leaving 13 bases between the germline ends. This CDR3 is built from 15 residues. CDR1 is SGHRS, CDR2 YFSETQ, per germline. The CDR3 is CASSLAGTGSEKLFF. CDR3 nucleotides: TGCGCCAGCAGCTTGGCCGGAACAGGGAGTGAAAAACTGTTTTTT. Filled out from reference TRBV5-1 and TRBJ1-4, the complete variable domain reads KAGVTQTPRYLIKTRGQQVTLSCSPISGHRSVSWYQQTPGQGLQFLFEYFSETQRNKGNFPGRFSGRQFSNSRSEMNVSTLELGDSALYLCASSLAGTGSEKLFFGSGTQLSVL.

The chain recombines TRBV19 with TRBJ2-1; possible D gene TRBD1, 5 bases. V shed 7 bases and J shed 4 bases, with 14 bases lying between them. This CDR3 contains 14 residues. CDR1 is LNHDA, CDR2 SQIVND, per germline (reference sequence). The CDR3 sequence is CASKRGLGYNEQFF. Here the CDR3 DNA reads TGTGCCAGTAAAAGGGGCCTAGGTTACAATGAGCAGTTCTTC. Filled out from reference TRBV19 and TRBJ2-1, the complete variable domain reads DGGITQSPKYLFRKEGQNVTLSCEQNLNHDAMYWYRQDPGQGLRLIYYSQIVNDFQKGDIAEGYSVSREKKESFPLTVTSAQKNPTAFYLCASKRGLGYNEQFFGPGTRLTVL.

The V gene is TRBV6-2 or TRBV6-3, the J gene TRBJ1-4, with 7 bases identical to TRBD1. The germline gives CDR1 MNHEY, CDR2 SVGEGT. The V and J ends lost 2 bases and 7 bases, in that order; junction bases with no gene match: 10. The CDR3 spans 16 residues. The DNA of the CDR3 is TGTGCCAGCAGTTACACCCCAGGGGGGCGAAGTGAAAAACTGTTTTTT. This encodes CASSYTPGGRSEKLFF.

V usage is TRBV2 and J usage is TRBJ2-7; tentatively, D is TRBD2 (7 bases). From germline, CDR1 is SNHLY and CDR2 FYNNEI. This CDR3 region has 13 residues. Trimming removed 8 bases at V and 2 bases at J, with 13 bases between. The CDR3 protein is CASLRGAAYEQYF. DNA of the CDR3: TGTGCCAGCCTCCGGGGGGCGGCCTACGAGCAGTACTTC.

The rearrangement uses TRBV18 and TRBJ1-2; weak D call: TRBD1 (6 bases). Germline V lookup: CDR1 KGHSH, CDR2 LQKENI. The CDR3 spans 14 residues. V was clipped by 5 bases and J by 2 bases, with 12 bases between them. The CDR3 DNA reads as TGTGCCAGCTCAGGGCAGGGGCGAAACTATGGCTACACCTTC. It codes for CASSGQGRNYGYTF.

The chain is built from TRBV7-9 and TRBJ2-7; D is perhaps TRBD2 (7 bases). The CDR3 consists of 15 residues. The germline gives CDR1 SEHNR, CDR2 FQNEAQ (reference sequence). Deletions cut 7 bases from V and 2 bases from J, with 18 bases between. This CDR3 reads CASTNGRGTTYEQYF. DNA for the CDR3: TGTGCCAGCACTAATGGGAGGGGGACTACCTACGAGCAGTACTTC.

The chain employs TRBV12-5 and TRBJ1-3; TRBD1 matches at 8 bases. Germline V gene data show CDR1 as LGHNT and CDR2 as FRNRAP. The J segment lost 0 bases and the V segment lost 1 base, leaving 2 bases of the junction unmatched. The CDR3 totals 16 residues. This CDR3 is CASGLAQGASGNTIYF. As DNA, the CDR3 is TGTGCTAGTGGTTTGGCCCAGGGGGCCTCTGGAAACACCATATATTTT.

J is TRBJ1-5 and V is TRBV19; D gene unclear. CDR1 and CDR2 (germline): LNHDA, SQIVND (reference sequence). Trimming stripped 5 bases from V and 0 bases from J, with 11 bases between. The CDR3 length is 15 residues. Here the CDR3 reads CASSPPGYSNQPQHF. The CDR3, as DNA: TGTGCCAGTAGTCCCCCGGGGTATAGCAATCAGCCCCAGCATTTT.

V is TRBV24-1 and J is TRBJ1-5; weak D call: TRBD1 (6 bases). The CDR3 has 15 residues. Germline lookup yields CDR1 KGHDR and CDR2 SFDVKD. The V end was cut by 7 bases, the J end by 1 base, with 13 bases between. The CDR3 is CATSATGTSNQPQHF. As DNA, the CDR3 is TGTGCCACCAGCGCAACAGGGACCAGCAATCAGCCCCAGCATTTT.

The V and J genes are TRBV14 and TRBJ2-2; D may be TRBD1 (5 bases). V dropped 5 bases and J dropped 0 bases, with 7 bases sitting between them. Germline V gene sequence: CDR1 SGHDN, CDR2 FVKESK. There are 14 residues in the CDR3. The CDR3: CASSYRSNTGELFF. As DNA, the CDR3 is TGTGCCAGCAGCTACAGGTCGAACACCGGGGAGCTGTTTTTT.

CDR3 residues: CASSQGTGWGYGYTF. The CDR3 coding sequence is TGTGCCAGCAGCCAAGGGACAGGGTGGGGCTATGGCTACACCTTC. The chain employs TRBV14 and TRBJ1-2; 8 bases are a match to TRBD1. Trimming cost V 1 base and J 4 bases; bases outside gene matches: 5. Germline-derived CDR1 and CDR2 are SGHDN and FVKESK. This CDR3 has 15 amino acids.

Worth noting for this clone: A much larger clone sits a single nucleotide away, making a read error possible. The chain has TRBV5-1 and TRBJ1-2; the match to TRBD1 covers 7 bases. CDR3 length: 14 amino acids. Per germline, CDR1 SGHRS and CDR2 YFSETQ. The junction had 1 base not matched to a gene; V was cut back by 0 bases and J by 2 bases. The CDR3, as DNA: TGCGCCAGCAGCTTGGAGGGGGCAAACTATGGCTACACCTTC. Its protein is CASSLEGANYGYTF.

The CDR3 nucleotides are TGTGCCAGTACCCGAACAGGGGCGGGGAACACTGAAGCTTTCTTT. It translates to CASTRTGAGNTEAFF. The V call is TRBV19, the J call TRBJ1-1; 7 bases align to TRBD1. Germline V CDR1 and CDR2: LNHDA, SQIVND (reference sequence). V was clipped by 7 bases and J by 1 base; unmatched bases: 9. The CDR3 has 15 residues.

The chain employs TRBV24-1 and TRBJ2-2; unclear D gene. The ends were cut back, 9 bases at V and 0 bases at J, with 7 bases in the middle. The CDR3 runs 13 residues. Germline V gene data show CDR1 as KGHDR and CDR2 as SFDVKD. DNA of the CDR3: TGTGCCACCGGCAATACGAACACCGGGGAGCTGTTTTTT. Its translation is CATGNTNTGELFF.

J is TRBJ2-2 and V is TRBV3-1 (or the pseudogene TRBV3-2); weak D call: TRBD2 (7 bases). Germline V gene lookup returns CDR1 LGHDT and CDR2 YNNKEL (reference sequence). Trimming removed 6 bases from V and 6 bases from J, with 14 bases in between. The CDR3 extends over 14 amino acids. The CDR3 here is CASSNSRGPGELFF. In DNA form, the CDR3 reads TGTGCCAGCAGTAACTCGCGGGGGCCCGGGGAGCTGTTTTTT.

The chain combines TRBV30 with TRBJ2-7, with 9 bases that match TRBD1. Germline-derived CDR1 and CDR2 are GTSNPN and SVGIG (reference sequence). The CDR3 totals 11 residues. The V and J ends lost 7 bases and 3 bases, in that order; junction bases with no gene match: 1. CDR3 nucleotide sequence: TGTGCCTCGACAGGGGGCTACGAGCAGTACTTC. Translating it yields CASTGGYEQYF.

The rearrangement joins TRBV11-2 to TRBJ1-4; 7 bases map to TRBD1. V was clipped by 5 bases and J by 4 bases; unmatched bases: 4. The CDR3 has 14 residues. The germline V gene encodes CDR1 SGHAT and CDR2 FQNNGV. The CDR3 coding sequence is TGTGCCAGCAGCCGGGGACAGCTTAATGAAAAACTGTTTTTT. Protein: CASSRGQLNEKLFF.

This CDR3 reads CASSLGQGLGTEAFF. CDR3 in DNA: TGTGCCAGCAGCTTAGGGCAGGGCTTGGGCACTGAAGCTTTCTTT. This chain uses TRBV7-9 with TRBJ1-1; D may be TRBD1 (5 bases). The CDR3 runs 15 residues. V lost 1 base to trimming and J lost 4 bases, with 13 bases between them. The germline V gene has CDR1 SEHNR and CDR2 FQNEAQ (reference sequence).

V gene TRBV2 combines with J gene TRBJ2-1; 9 positions agree with TRBD1. Trimming took 6 bases from V and 8 from J; bases not matched to a gene: 5. The CDR3 length is 13 residues. Germline V gene sequence: CDR1 SNHLY, CDR2 FYNNEI. This CDR3 reads CASRRGQGDEQFF. The CDR3 DNA reads TGTGCCAGCAGGAGGGGACAGGGCGATGAGCAGTTCTTC.

The chain has TRBV11-3 and TRBJ2-1, with D maybe TRBD2 (6 bases). This CDR3 has 15 residues. V was shortened by 5 bases and J by 2 bases, with 13 bases between the two germline ends. In germline, CDR1 is SGHNT, CDR2 YENEEA. CDR3 in DNA: TGTGCCAGCAGCCTAGCGCGCGCGCCCTACAATGAGCAGTTCTTC. Its protein product is CASSLARAPYNEQFF.

The chain recombines TRBV5-1 with TRBJ1-2, with TRBD1 matching over 7 bases. The trim removed 4 bases at V and 4 bases at J, leaving 10 bases unmatched. This CDR3 has 15 residues. Germline V lookup: CDR1 SGHRS, CDR2 YFSETQ. The CDR3 DNA follows: TGCGCCAGCAGCACGGGACAGTTTACTATCTATGGCTACACCTTC. This gives the protein CASSTGQFTIYGYTF.